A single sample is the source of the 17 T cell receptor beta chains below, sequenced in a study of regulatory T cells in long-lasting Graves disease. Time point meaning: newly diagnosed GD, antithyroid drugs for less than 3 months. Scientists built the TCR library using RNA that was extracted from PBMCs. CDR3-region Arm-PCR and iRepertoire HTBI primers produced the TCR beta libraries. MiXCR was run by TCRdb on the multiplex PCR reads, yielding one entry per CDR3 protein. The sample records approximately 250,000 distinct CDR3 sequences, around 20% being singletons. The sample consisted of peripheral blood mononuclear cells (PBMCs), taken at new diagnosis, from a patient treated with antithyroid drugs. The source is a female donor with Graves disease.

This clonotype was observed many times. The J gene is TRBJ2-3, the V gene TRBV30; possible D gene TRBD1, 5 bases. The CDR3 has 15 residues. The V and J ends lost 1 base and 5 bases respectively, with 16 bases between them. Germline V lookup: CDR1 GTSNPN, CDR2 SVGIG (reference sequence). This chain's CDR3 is CAWSEPGLQGDTQYF. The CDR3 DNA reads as TGTGCCTGGAGTGAGCCAGGGCTGCAAGGAGATACGCAGTATTTT.

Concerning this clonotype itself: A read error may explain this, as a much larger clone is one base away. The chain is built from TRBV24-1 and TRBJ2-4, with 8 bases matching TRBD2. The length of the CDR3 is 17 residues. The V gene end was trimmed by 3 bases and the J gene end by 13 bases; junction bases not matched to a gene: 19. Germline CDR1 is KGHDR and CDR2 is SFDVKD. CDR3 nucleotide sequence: TGTGCCACCAGTGATACCCAAAGCGGGAGAAGTTACAATGAGCAGTACTTC. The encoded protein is CATSDTQSGRSYNEQYF.

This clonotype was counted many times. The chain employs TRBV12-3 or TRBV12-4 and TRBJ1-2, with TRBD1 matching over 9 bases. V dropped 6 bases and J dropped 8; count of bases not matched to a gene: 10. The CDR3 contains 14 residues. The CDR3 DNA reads TGTGCCAGCAGCAACCCGGGACAGGGCGGAGGCTACACCTTC. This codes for CASSNPGQGGGYTF.

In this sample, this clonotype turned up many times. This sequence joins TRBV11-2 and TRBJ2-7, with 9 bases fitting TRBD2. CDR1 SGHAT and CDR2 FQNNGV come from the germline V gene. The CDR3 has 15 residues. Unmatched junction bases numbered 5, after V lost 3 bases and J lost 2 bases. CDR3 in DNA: TGTGCCAGCAGCTTTTCGACTAGCGGCACCTACGAGCAGTACTTC. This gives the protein CASSFSTSGTYEQYF.

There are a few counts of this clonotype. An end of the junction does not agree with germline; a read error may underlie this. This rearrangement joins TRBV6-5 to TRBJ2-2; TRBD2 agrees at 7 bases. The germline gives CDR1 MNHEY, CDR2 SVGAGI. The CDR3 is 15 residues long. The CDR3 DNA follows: TGTGCCAGCAGTTACTCGGTGGGAGGGACCGAGGAGCTGTTTTTT. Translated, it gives CASSYSVGGTEELFF.

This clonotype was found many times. The CDR3 is CASSPWTRSNTGELFF. The CDR3 region has the DNA TGTGCCAGCAGCCCTTGGACTAGATCGAACACCGGGGAGCTGTTTTTT. The V gene is TRBV7-2, the J gene TRBJ2-2, with 7 bases that match TRBD2. V lost 5 bases to trimming and J lost 0 bases; unmatched junction nucleotides: 6. This CDR3 region has 16 residues. Germline CDR1 and CDR2: SGHTA and FQGNSA.

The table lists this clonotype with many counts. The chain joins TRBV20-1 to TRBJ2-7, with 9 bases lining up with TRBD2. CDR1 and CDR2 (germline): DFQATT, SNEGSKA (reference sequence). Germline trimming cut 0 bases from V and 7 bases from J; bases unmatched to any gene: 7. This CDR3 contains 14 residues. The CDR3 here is CSARDGTSPSEQYF. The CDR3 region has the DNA TGCAGTGCTAGAGACGGGACTAGCCCTTCGGAGCAGTACTTC.

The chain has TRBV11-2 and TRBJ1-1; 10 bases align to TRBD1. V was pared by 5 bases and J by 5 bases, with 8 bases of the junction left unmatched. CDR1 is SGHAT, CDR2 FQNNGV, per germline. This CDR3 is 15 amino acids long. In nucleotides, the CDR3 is TGTGCCAGCAGCCCATCTGACAGGGGGCAAACTGAAGCTTTCTTT. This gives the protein CASSPSDRGQTEAFF. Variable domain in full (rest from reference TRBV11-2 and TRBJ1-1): EAGVAQSPRYKIIEKRQSVAFWCNPISGHATLYWYQQILGQGPKLLIQFQNNGVVDDSQLPKDRFSAERLKGVDSTLKIQPAKLEDSAVYLCASSPSDRGQTEAFFGQGTRLTVV.

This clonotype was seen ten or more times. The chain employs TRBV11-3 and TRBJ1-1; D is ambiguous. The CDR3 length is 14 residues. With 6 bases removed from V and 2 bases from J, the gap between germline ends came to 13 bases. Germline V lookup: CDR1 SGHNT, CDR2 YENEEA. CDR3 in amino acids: CASRQMMGNTEAFF. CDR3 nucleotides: TGTGCCAGCAGACAGATGATGGGAAACACTGAAGCTTTCTTT.

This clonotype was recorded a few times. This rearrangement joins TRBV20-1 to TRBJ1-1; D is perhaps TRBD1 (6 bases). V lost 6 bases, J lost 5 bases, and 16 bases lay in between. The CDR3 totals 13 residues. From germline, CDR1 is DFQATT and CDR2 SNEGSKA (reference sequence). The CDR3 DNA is TGCAGTGCCATCGGCAGGGGTCGAACTGAAGCTTTCTTT. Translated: CSAIGRGRTEAFF.

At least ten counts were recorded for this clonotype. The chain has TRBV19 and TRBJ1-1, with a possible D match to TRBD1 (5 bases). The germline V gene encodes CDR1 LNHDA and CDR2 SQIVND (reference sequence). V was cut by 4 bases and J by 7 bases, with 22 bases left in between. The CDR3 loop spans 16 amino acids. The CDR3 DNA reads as TGTGCCAGTAGTACCCCATATTGGGCAGGGCGGATTGAAGCTTTCTTT. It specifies CASSTPYWAGRIEAFF. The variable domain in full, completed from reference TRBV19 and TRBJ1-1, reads DGGITQSPKYLFRKEGQNVTLSCEQNLNHDAMYWYRQDPGQGLRLIYYSQIVNDFQKGDIAEGYSVSREKKESFPLTVTSAQKNPTAFYLCASSTPYWAGRIEAFFGQGTRLTVV.

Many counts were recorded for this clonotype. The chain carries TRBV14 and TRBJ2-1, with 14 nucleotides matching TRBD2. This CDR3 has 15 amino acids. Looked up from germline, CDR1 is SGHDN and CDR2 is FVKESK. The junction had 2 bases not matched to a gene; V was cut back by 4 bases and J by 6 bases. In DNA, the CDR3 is TGTGCCAGCAGCCGGGGACTAGCGGGAGCCAATGAGCAGTTCTTC. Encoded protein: CASSRGLAGANEQFF. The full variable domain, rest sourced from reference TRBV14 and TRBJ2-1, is EAGVTQFPSHSVIEKGQTVTLRCDPISGHDNLYWYRRVMGKEIKFLLHFVKESKQDESGMPNNRFLAERTGGTYSTLKVQPAELEDSGVYFCASSRGLAGANEQFFGPGTRLTVL.

The CDR3 DNA is TGTGCCAGCAGCTTTTCGGGGGCGCGTTATAGCAATCAGCCCCAGCATTTT. This gives the protein CASSFSGARYSNQPQHF. The chain combines TRBV5-5 with TRBJ1-5; D is possibly TRBD1 (6 bases). This CDR3 spans 17 amino acids. CDR1 is SGHKS, CDR2 YYEKEE, per germline (reference sequence). Trimming left V 2 bases short and J 0 bases short, with 15 bases between.

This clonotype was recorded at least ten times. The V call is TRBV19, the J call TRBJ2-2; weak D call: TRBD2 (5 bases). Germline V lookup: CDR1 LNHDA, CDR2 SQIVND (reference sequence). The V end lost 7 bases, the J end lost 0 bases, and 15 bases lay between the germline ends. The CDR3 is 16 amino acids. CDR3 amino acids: CASTTGRAANTGELFF. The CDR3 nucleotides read TGTGCCAGTACCACCGGCCGAGCGGCGAACACCGGGGAGCTGTTTTTT. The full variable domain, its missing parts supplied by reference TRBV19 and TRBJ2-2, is DGGITQSPKYLFRKEGQNVTLSCEQNLNHDAMYWYRQDPGQGLRLIYYSQIVNDFQKGDIAEGYSVSREKKESFPLTVTSAQKNPTAFYLCASTTGRAANTGELFFGEGSRLTVL.

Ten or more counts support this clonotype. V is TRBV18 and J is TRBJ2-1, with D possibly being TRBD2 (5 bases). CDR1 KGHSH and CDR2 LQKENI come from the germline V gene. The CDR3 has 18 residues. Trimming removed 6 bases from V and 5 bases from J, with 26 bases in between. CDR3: CASSRTQFHGRGNNEQFF. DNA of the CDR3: TGTGCCAGCTCGAGGACCCAGTTCCACGGCCGAGGGAACAATGAGCAGTTCTTC.

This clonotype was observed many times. CDR3 region: CASSRESTEAFF. Written as DNA, the CDR3 is TGTGCCAGCAGCAGGGAGAGCACTGAAGCTTTCTTT. This rearrangement joins TRBV7-9 to TRBJ1-1; D is undetermined. Per germline, CDR1 SEHNR and CDR2 FQNEAQ (reference sequence). V lost 5 bases, J lost 4 bases, and 8 bases lay in between. The CDR3 has 12 residues.

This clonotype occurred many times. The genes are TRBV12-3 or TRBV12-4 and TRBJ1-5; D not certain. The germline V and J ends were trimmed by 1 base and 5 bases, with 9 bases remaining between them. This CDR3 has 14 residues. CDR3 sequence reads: CASSLDSFYQPQHF. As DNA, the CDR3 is TGTGCCAGCAGTTTAGACAGTTTTTATCAGCCCCAGCATTTT.